This T cell receptor (beta chain) is from a study of blood T cell repertoires in COVID-19. Data came from immunoSEQ multiplex PCR; TCRdb stores just in-frame clones and leaves some out. The data contain about 54,000 clones, less than 95% of them singletons. The CDR3 has 15 residues. CDR1 and CDR2 (germline): KGHSH, LQKENI. Trimming left V 1 base short and J 4 bases short, with 11 bases between. The chain links TRBV18 to TRBJ1-5; tentative D call: TRBD1 (6 bases). The receptor comes from a middle-aged woman with active COVID-19. The specimen was peripheral blood. The CDR3 coding sequence is TGTGCCAGCTCACCACAGACAGGCGTTAATCAGCCCCAGCATTTT. Translating it yields CASSPQTGVNQPQHF.